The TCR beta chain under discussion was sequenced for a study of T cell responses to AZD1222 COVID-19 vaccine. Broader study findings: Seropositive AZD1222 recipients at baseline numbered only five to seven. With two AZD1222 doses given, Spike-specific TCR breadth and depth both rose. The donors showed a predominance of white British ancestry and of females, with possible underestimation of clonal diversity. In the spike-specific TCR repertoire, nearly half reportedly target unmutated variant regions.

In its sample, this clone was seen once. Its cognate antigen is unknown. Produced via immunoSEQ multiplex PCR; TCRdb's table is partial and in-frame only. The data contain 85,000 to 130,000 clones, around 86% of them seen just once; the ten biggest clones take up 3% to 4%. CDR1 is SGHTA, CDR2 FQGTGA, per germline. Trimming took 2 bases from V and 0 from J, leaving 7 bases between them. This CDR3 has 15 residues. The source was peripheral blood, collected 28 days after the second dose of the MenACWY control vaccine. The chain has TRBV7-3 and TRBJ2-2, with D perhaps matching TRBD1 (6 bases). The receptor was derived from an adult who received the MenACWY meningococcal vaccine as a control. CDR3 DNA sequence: TGTGCCAGCAGCTTAGGACAGTCGAACACCGGGGAGCTGTTTTTT. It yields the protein CASSLGQSNTGELFF.